This TCR beta chain stems from a study of identical twins. Between the trimmed V and J ends, which lost 0 bases and 10 bases, there was a span of 16 bases. The germline V gene has CDR1 MGHRA and CDR2 YSYEKL. CDR3 length: 14 amino acids. This clonotype was counted a single time. As yet, its antigen is unknown. Study results and caveats: Zero-insertion findings could be partly confounded by invariant cells (MAIT and iNKT cells).

One entry per CDR3 protein results from TCRdb running MiXCR on the 5' RACE reads. The sample lists some 730,000 distinct CDR3 sequences, 15% to 20% occurring once. This sample also belongs to another study, concerning T cells expressing NK-cell markers. That paper adds: Eight donors were sequenced, of whom seven were HCMV-seropositive, while the remaining one was HCMV-seronegative.

V and J are TRBV4-1 and TRBJ2-7; no firm D call. The sequencing sample was made of PBMCs. The sequence was obtained from a woman aged 18-30 years in good health. The CDR3 sequence is CASSQDTEWAEQYF. CDR3 nucleotides: TGCGCCAGCAGCCAAGATACAGAGTGGGCGGAACAGTACTTC.